This record concerns one TCR beta chain sequence. This sample is part of a study of T cell changes during pregnancy in multiple sclerosis. TCRdb's table, derived via immunoSEQ multiplex PCR, lists solely in-frame clones and lacks some. The sample shows approximately 70,000 clones, 80% to 95% of them seen only once. CDR1 is SGHTA, CDR2 FQGNSA, per germline. Trimming cost V 5 bases and J 4 bases; bases outside gene matches: 6. This CDR3 spans 14 amino acids. The material was peripheral blood, obtained in the second trimester of pregnancy. This sequence joins TRBV7-2 and TRBJ1-1; the match to TRBD1 covers 8 bases. The source of this sequence is a female donor with multiple sclerosis, enrolled in a pregnancy study. The CDR3 spells CASSGQGIFTEAFF. CDR3 DNA sequence: TGTGCCAGCAGCGGACAGGGCATTTTCACTGAAGCTTTCTTT.